Sequencing of this T cell receptor beta chain was carried out in a study of blood T cell repertoires in COVID-19. The wider study: COVID-19 samples from acute and convalescent phases originated in the United States, Italy and Spain. The cDNA or gDNA used as material had been derived from T cells, B-cell-depleted T cells, or PBMCs.

In the original processing: Estimates of nucleated cell counts were drawn from the amplification of reference gene primers. TCRdb keeps only in-frame clones here, not all; method: immunoSEQ multiplex PCR. The D gene and trimming were derived from the DNA, and the V and J assignments and clone size from that table. This sample has 50,000 to 80,000 clones, with roughly 84% found just once. The CDR3 loop spans 14 amino acids. V was trimmed by 1 base and J by 4 bases, leaving 11 bases between them. CDR1 is SEHNR, CDR2 FQNEAQ, per germline (reference sequence). The clonotype comes from a man in his fifties or sixties with active COVID-19. The chain has TRBV7-9 and TRBJ2-7; D call uncertain. What was sequenced was peripheral blood. This chain's CDR3 is CASSLGPGPYEQYV. CDR3 coding DNA: TGTGCCAGCAGCTTAGGCCCAGGTCCTTACGAGCAGTACGTC.